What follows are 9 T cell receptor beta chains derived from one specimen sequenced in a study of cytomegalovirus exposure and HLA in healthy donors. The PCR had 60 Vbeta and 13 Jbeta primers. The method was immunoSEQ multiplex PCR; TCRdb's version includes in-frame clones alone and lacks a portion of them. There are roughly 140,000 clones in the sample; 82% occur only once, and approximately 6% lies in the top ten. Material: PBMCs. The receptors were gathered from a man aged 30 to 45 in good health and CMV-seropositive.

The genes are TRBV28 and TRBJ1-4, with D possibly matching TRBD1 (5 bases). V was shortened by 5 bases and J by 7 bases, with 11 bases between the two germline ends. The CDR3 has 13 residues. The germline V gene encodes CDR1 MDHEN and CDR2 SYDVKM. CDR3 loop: CASSGPRGEKLFF. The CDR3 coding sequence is TGTGCCAGCAGTGGACCAAGGGGTGAAAAACTGTTTTTT.

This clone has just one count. The DNA for the CDR3 is TGTGCCAGCAGCTTAGATGGGGGAGGAGGGTTGCGCGAGCAGTACTTC. Residues: CASSLDGGGGLREQYF. The chain combines TRBV7-9 with TRBJ2-7; a possible D gene is TRBD2 (6 bases). Trimming removed 1 base from V and 6 bases from J, with 19 bases in between. In germline, CDR1 is SEHNR, CDR2 FQNEAQ (reference sequence). The CDR3 totals 16 residues. The whole variable domain, filled in from reference TRBV7-9 and TRBJ2-7, reads DTGVSQNPRHKITKRGQNVTFRCDPISEHNRLYWYRQTLGQGPEFLTYFQNEAQLEKSRLLSDRFSAERPKGSFSTLEIQRTEQGDSAMYLCASSLDGGGGLREQYFGPGTRLTVT.

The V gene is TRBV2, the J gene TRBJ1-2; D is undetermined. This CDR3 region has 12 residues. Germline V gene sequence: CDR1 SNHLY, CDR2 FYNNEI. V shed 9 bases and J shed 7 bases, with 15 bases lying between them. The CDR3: CASSAPSPGYTF. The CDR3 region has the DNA TGTGCCAGTAGCGCCCCTAGCCCTGGCTACACCTTC. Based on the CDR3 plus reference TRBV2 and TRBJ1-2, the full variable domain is EPEVTQTPSHQVTQMGQEVILRCVPISNHLYFYWYRQILGQKVEFLVSFYNNEISEKSEIFDDQFSVERPDGSNFTLKIRSTKLEDSAMYFCASSAPSPGYTFGSGTRLTVV.

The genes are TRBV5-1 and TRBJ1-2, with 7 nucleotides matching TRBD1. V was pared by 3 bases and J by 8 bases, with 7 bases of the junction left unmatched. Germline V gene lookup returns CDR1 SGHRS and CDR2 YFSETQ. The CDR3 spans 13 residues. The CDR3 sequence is CASSSGQVGGYTF. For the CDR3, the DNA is TGCGCCAGCAGCTCCGGACAGGTGGGGGGCTACACCTTC.

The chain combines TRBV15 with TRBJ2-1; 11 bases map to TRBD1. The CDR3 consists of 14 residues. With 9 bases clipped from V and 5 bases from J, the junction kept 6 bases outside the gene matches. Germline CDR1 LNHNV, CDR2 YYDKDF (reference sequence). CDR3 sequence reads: CATTDRGQNNEQFF. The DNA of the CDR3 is TGTGCCACAACGGACAGGGGGCAAAACAATGAGCAGTTCTTC.

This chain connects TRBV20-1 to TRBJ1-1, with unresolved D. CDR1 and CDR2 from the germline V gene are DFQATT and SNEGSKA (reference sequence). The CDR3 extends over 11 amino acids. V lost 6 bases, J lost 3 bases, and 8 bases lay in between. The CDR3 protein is CSARQDTEAFF. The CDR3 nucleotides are TGCAGTGCCCGCCAGGACACTGAAGCTTTCTTT.

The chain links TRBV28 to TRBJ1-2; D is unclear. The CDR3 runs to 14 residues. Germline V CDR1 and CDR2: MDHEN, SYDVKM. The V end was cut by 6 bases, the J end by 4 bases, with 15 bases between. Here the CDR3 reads CASSNSQHRYGYTF. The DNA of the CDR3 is TGTGCCAGCAGCAACTCACAGCACCGCTATGGCTACACCTTC.

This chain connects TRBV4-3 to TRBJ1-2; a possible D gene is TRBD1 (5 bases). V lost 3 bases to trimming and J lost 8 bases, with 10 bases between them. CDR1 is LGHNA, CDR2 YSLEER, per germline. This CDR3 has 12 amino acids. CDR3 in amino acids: CASSQEGYGYTF. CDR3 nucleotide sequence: TGCGCCAGCAGCCAGGAGGGGTACGGCTACACCTTC.

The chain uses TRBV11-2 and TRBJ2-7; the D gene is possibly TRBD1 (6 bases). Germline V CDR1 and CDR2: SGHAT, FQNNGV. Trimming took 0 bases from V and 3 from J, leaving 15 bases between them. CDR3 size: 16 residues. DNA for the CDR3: TGTGCCAGCAGCTTAGAATGGGGGACACTAGTCTACGAGCAGTACTTC. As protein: CASSLEWGTLVYEQYF.